Below are 31 T cell receptor beta chains sequenced from a single sample in a study of blood T cell repertoires in COVID-19. Measured with immunoSEQ multiplex PCR; TCRdb has only the in-frame clones, and not every one. The repertoire holds around 140,000 clones, more than 60% seen once, with about 9.4% in the top ten. The specimen sequenced was peripheral blood. All receptors come from a woman between 45 and 60 years old with active or convalescent COVID-19.

V and J are TRBV7-2 and TRBJ2-1; TRBD2 matches 8 bases. The germline V gene has CDR1 SGHTA and CDR2 FQGNSA. The ends lost 5 bases at V and 6 bases at J; junction bases unmatched: 6. The CDR3 contains 14 residues. The CDR3, as DNA: TGTGCCAGCAGCCTCGGGGGGGGGCTCAATGAGCAGTTCTTC. Translation: CASSLGGGLNEQFF. Supplemented by reference TRBV7-2 and TRBJ2-1, the full variable domain reads GAGVSQSPSNKVTEKGKDVELRCDPISGHTALYWYRQSLGQGLEFLIYFQGNSAPDKSGLPSDRFSAERTGGSVSTLTIQRTQQEDSAVYLCASSLGGGLNEQFFGPGTRLTVL.

The chain has TRBV19 and TRBJ1-3; D possibly corresponds to TRBD1 (6 bases). The germline V gene has CDR1 LNHDA and CDR2 SQIVND (reference sequence). The ends were cut back, 6 bases at V and 0 bases at J, with 12 bases in the middle. The CDR3 consists of 15 residues. For the CDR3, the DNA is TGTGCCAGTAGGGCAGGGGCGAGCTCTGGAAACACCATATATTTT. Residues: CASRAGASSGNTIYF.

This chain joins TRBV7-9 and TRBJ1-1, with 8 bases that match TRBD1. Germline V lookup: CDR1 SEHNR, CDR2 FQNEAQ (reference sequence). The CDR3 length is 16 residues. With 5 bases clipped from V and 4 bases from J, the junction kept 12 bases outside the gene matches. CDR3 in DNA: TGTGCCAGCAGCCCTTGGACAGGGCCAAGTGGCACTGAAGCTTTCTTT. Amino acid sequence: CASSPWTGPSGTEAFF.

This sequence joins TRBV11-2 and TRBJ2-4; 8 nucleotides line up with TRBD2. After removal of 3 bases from V and 1 base from J, the junction contained 11 bases not matched to a gene. This CDR3 has 18 residues. Germline lookup yields CDR1 SGHAT and CDR2 FQNNGV. The CDR3 loop reads CASSLSSGGPGAKNIQYF. The CDR3 DNA reads TGTGCCAGCAGCTTGTCCAGCGGGGGCCCCGGGGCCAAAAACATTCAGTACTTC.

The CDR3 sequence is CASNRQGEYGYTF. For the CDR3, the DNA is TGTGCCAGCAACCGACAGGGAGAATACGGCTACACCTTC. The V and J genes are TRBV7-2 and TRBJ1-2; 7 nucleotides agree with TRBD1. The germline V gene has CDR1 SGHTA and CDR2 FQGNSA. This CDR3 has 13 amino acids. J was trimmed by 8 bases and V by 7 bases; bases with no gene match: 10.

This chain joins TRBV19 and TRBJ1-2; D perhaps matches TRBD1 (5 bases). CDR3 length equals 14 residues. V gave up 3 bases and J gave up 3 bases, with 11 bases separating them. Germline CDR1 LNHDA, CDR2 SQIVND (reference sequence). In nucleotides, the CDR3 is TGTGCCAGTAGTATTGGCAGGGAGGACTATGGCTACACCTTC. Translating it yields CASSIGREDYGYTF.

The chain links TRBV6-5 to TRBJ2-3, with no clear D. Germline CDR1 and CDR2: MNHEY and SVGAGI. Trimming took 2 bases from V and 3 from J, leaving 9 bases between them. The CDR3 consists of 14 residues. This CDR3 is CASSYLSKTDTQYF. Here the CDR3 DNA reads TGTGCCAGCAGTTACCTTAGCAAAACAGATACGCAGTATTTT.

This sequence joins TRBV6-5 and TRBJ2-2; 7 bases are shared with TRBD1. Germline-derived CDR1 and CDR2 are MNHEY and SVGAGI. There are 15 residues in the CDR3. The V segment lost 7 bases and the J segment 4 bases; nucleotides outside the gene matches: 9. In DNA, the CDR3 is TGTGCCAGCATCCCCGGGACAGTCGCCACCGGGGAGCTGTTTTTT. Translation: CASIPGTVATGELFF.

The V gene is TRBV5-5, the J gene TRBJ2-7; possibly TRBD2 for D (5 bases). Deletions cut 0 bases from V and 2 bases from J, with 9 bases between. Per germline, CDR1 SGHKS and CDR2 YYEKEE (reference sequence). The length of the CDR3 is 14 residues. The CDR3, as DNA: TGTGCCAGCAGCTTGGCCCGGGGAACCTACGAGCAGTACTTC. Translation: CASSLARGTYEQYF.

The chain couples TRBV7-3 to TRBJ1-1; a weak D match, TRBD1 (5 bases). Trimming left V 0 bases short and J 0 bases short, with 8 bases between. CDR3 size: 15 residues. Germline V lookup: CDR1 SGHTA, CDR2 FQGTGA. CDR3 sequence (DNA): TGTGCCAGCAGCTTAACGGCAGGGATGAACACTGAAGCTTTCTTT. Its translation is CASSLTAGMNTEAFF. Looking up the rest from reference TRBV7-3 and TRBJ1-1 gives the full variable domain: GAGVSQTPSNKVTEKGKYVELRCDPISGHTALYWYRQSLGQGPEFLIYFQGTGAADDSGLPNDRFFAVRPEGSVSTLKIQRTERGDSAVYLCASSLTAGMNTEAFFGQGTRLTVV.

V is TRBV30 and J is TRBJ2-7, with 10 positions matching TRBD2. The CDR3 is made up of 14 amino acids. Germline CDR1 is GTSNPN and CDR2 is SVGIG (reference sequence). V shed 0 bases, J shed 5 bases, and the junction held 4 bases outside the gene matches. Here the CDR3 reads CAWSVPSGGHEQYF. The DNA of the CDR3 is TGTGCCTGGAGTGTGCCTAGCGGGGGTCACGAGCAGTACTTC.

The chain joins TRBV9 to TRBJ2-3, with 9 nucleotides matching TRBD2. Losses at the gene ends were 4 bases for V and 1 base for J; bases not matched to a gene: 7. The V gene's germline CDR1 is SGDLS and CDR2 YYNGEE. CDR3 length equals 16 residues. For the CDR3, the DNA is TGTGCCAGCAGCCCCCGTCCTAGCGGGGGCACAGATACGCAGTATTTT. Amino acids: CASSPRPSGGTDTQYF.

V and J are TRBV28 and TRBJ1-4; D not resolved. CDR1 and CDR2 from the germline V gene are MDHEN and SYDVKM. Trimming stripped 6 bases from V and 7 bases from J, with 12 bases between. CDR3 size: 13 residues. This CDR3 is CASSYGSREKLFF. Here the CDR3 DNA reads TGTGCCAGCAGCTACGGGAGTCGTGAAAAACTGTTTTTT.

V and J are TRBV19 and TRBJ1-3, with TRBD1 identical over 8 bases. Germline lookup yields CDR1 LNHDA and CDR2 SQIVND (reference sequence). This CDR3 contains 14 residues. The V gene end was trimmed by 8 bases and the J gene end by 2 bases; junction bases not matched to a gene: 5. The CDR3 protein is CASGGTGAGNTIYF. The CDR3, as DNA: TGTGCCAGTGGTGGGACAGGTGCTGGAAACACCATATATTTT.

This clone was seen a handful of times. This chain joins TRBV25-1 and TRBJ2-5; 14 bases are shared with TRBD2. The germline CDR1 and CDR2 sequences are MGHDK and SYGVNS. Trimming at V came to 7 bases and at J to 4 bases, leaving 11 bases not matched to a gene. The CDR3 covers 17 residues. CDR3 nucleotides: TGTGCCAGCATAGGCGGACTCGGACTAGCGGGAGGAGAGACCCAGTACTTC. It encodes CASIGGLGLAGGETQYF.

The rearrangement links TRBV18 to TRBJ1-4; D possibly corresponds to TRBD1 (5 bases). The CDR3 extends over 14 amino acids. V was pared by 2 bases and J by 8 bases, with 12 bases between. Germline CDR1 KGHSH, CDR2 LQKENI. CDR3 sequence: CASSPNRRGEKLFF. Written as DNA, the CDR3 is TGTGCCAGCTCACCAAACAGGCGGGGCGAAAAACTGTTTTTT.

This chain joins TRBV3-1 (or the pseudogene TRBV3-2) and TRBJ1-1; TRBD1 agrees at 10 bases. The CDR3 runs 14 residues. From germline, CDR1 is LGHDT and CDR2 YNNKEL (reference sequence). The V gene end was trimmed by 9 bases and the J gene end by 1 base; junction bases not matched to a gene: 5. The CDR3 DNA reads TGTGCCAGTGCGACAGGGGGCCGGAACACTGAAGCTTTCTTT. Translating it yields CASATGGRNTEAFF.

CDR3 nucleotide sequence: TGTGCCAGCAGCCCGGAGGAGGTGTCCTACGAGCAGTACTTC. The encoded protein is CASSPEEVSYEQYF. The chain is built from TRBV7-9 and TRBJ2-7, with a possible D match to TRBD2 (5 bases). Trimming took off 5 bases at V and 1 base at J, with 12 bases between the two ends. The CDR3 runs 14 residues. The germline V gene has CDR1 SEHNR and CDR2 FQNEAQ (reference sequence). The full variable domain, in which reference TRBV7-9 and TRBJ2-7 provide the parts outside the CDR3, is DTGVSQNPRHKITKRGQNVTFRCDPISEHNRLYWYRQTLGQGPEFLTYFQNEAQLEKSRLLSDRFSAERPKGSFSTLEIQRTEQGDSAMYLCASSPEEVSYEQYFGPGTRLTVT.

V usage is TRBV6-2 or TRBV6-3 and J usage is TRBJ2-7; the match to TRBD2 covers 15 bases. Germline trimming cut 2 bases from V and 2 bases from J; bases unmatched to any gene: 7. This CDR3 is 18 amino acids long. Germline CDR1 reads MNHEY; CDR2 reads SVGEGT. The CDR3: CASSYRPGLAGGTYEQYF. The CDR3 nucleotides read TGTGCCAGCAGTTACAGACCGGGACTAGCGGGAGGAACCTACGAGCAGTACTTC.

This chain uses TRBV7-3 with TRBJ2-2; 8 bases align to TRBD2. Trimming removed 1 base from V and 0 bases from J; junction bases left unmatched: 4. The CDR3 runs 17 residues. CDR1 and CDR2 (germline): SGHTA, FQGTGA. This CDR3 is CASSLIFSGTNTGELFF. In DNA form, the CDR3 reads TGTGCCAGCAGCTTAATCTTTAGCGGGACGAACACCGGGGAGCTGTTTTTT.

This chain connects TRBV27 to TRBJ2-5; TRBD1 agrees at 10 bases. The CDR3 runs to 14 residues. V shed 4 bases and J 5 bases; nucleotides not matched to a gene: 4. The germline gives CDR1 MNHEY, CDR2 SMNVEV (reference sequence). CDR3 bases: TGTGCCAGCAGTTGGGACAGGGGAGGCGAGACCCAGTACTTC. It is translated as CASSWDRGGETQYF.

This clone was detected only a few times. The chain links TRBV4-2 to TRBJ2-3; D unclear. The V gene's germline CDR1 is LGHNA and CDR2 YNFKEQ. V dropped 0 bases and J dropped 5 bases, with 9 bases sitting between them. The CDR3 has 14 residues. This CDR3 is CASSQDRLEDTQYF. Written as DNA, the CDR3 is TGTGCCAGCAGCCAAGATCGGCTAGAAGATACGCAGTATTTT.

The genes are TRBV4-2 and TRBJ2-5; 13 bases align to TRBD2. CDR3 length: 16 residues. Germline CDR1 LGHNA, CDR2 YNFKEQ. Losses at the gene ends were 4 bases for V and 3 bases for J; bases not matched to a gene: 5. CDR3 loop: CASSPFGTSGEETQYF. The CDR3 region has the DNA TGTGCCAGCAGCCCCTTCGGGACTAGCGGGGAAGAGACCCAGTACTTC.

The rearrangement links TRBV30 to TRBJ1-6; weak D call: TRBD1 (5 bases). Germline lookup yields CDR1 GTSNPN and CDR2 SVGIG (reference sequence). The CDR3 length is 14 residues. V dropped 0 bases and J dropped 10 bases, with 13 bases sitting between them. The CDR3 nucleotides read TGTGCCTGGAGTGTTTGGAGGGGAGGCTCACCCCTCCACTTT. Translating gives CAWSVWRGGSPLHF. The complete variable domain, with remaining parts taken from reference TRBV30 and TRBJ1-6, reads SQTIHQWPATLVQPVGSPLSLECTVEGTSNPNLYWYRQAAGRGLQLLFYSVGIGQISSEVPQNLSASRPQDRQFILSSKKLLLSDSGFYLCAWSVWRGGSPLHFGNGTRLTVT.

This clone was seen a handful of times. The V gene is TRBV18, the J gene TRBJ2-2; 10 bases align to TRBD2. The CDR3 totals 15 residues. Germline CDR1 and CDR2: KGHSH and LQKENI. V lost 4 bases to trimming and J lost 3 bases; unmatched junction nucleotides: 2. The CDR3 DNA reads as TGTGCCAGCTCACTCCTAGCGGGGGACACCGGGGAGCTGTTTTTT. This codes for CASSLLAGDTGELFF.

This clone has a handful of counts. The chain has TRBV4-3 and TRBJ2-1; TRBD2 is a possible D gene (5 bases). There are 15 residues in the CDR3. CDR1 and CDR2 (germline): LGHNA, YSLEER. The germline V and J ends were trimmed by 0 bases and 3 bases, with 9 bases remaining between them. The CDR3 DNA reads TGCGCCAGCAGCCAAGACCCAGCGGACTACAATGAGCAGTTCTTC. It is translated as CASSQDPADYNEQFF.

This clone was seen only a few times. The chain has TRBV4-2 and TRBJ2-3, with TRBD2 identical over 9 bases. The germline CDR1 and CDR2 sequences are LGHNA and YNFKEQ. With 7 bases clipped from V and 6 bases from J, the junction kept 11 bases outside the gene matches. There are 15 residues in the CDR3. The CDR3 DNA reads as TGTGCCAGCACCCTGGCGCCTAGCGGGACGGATACGCAGTATTTT. Protein: CASTLAPSGTDTQYF.

The count of this clone is one. The chain combines TRBV28 with TRBJ1-5; a possible D gene is TRBD1 (5 bases). V gave up 8 bases and J gave up 8 bases, with 10 bases separating them. CDR3 length equals 11 residues. From germline, CDR1 is MDHEN and CDR2 SYDVKM. The CDR3 DNA is TGTGCCAGCTCTTTCAGGGAGCCCCAGCATTTT. Translated: CASSFREPQHF.

The chain uses TRBV6-2 or TRBV6-3 and TRBJ1-1; perhaps TRBD1 as D (5 bases). The V and J ends lost 0 bases and 5 bases respectively, with 10 bases between them. The length of the CDR3 is 14 residues. Looked up from germline, CDR1 is MNHEY and CDR2 is SVGEGT. The CDR3 nucleotides read TGTGCCAGCAGTTACTCAGCAGGGAAAACTGAAGCTTTCTTT. Its translation is CASSYSAGKTEAFF.

The chain combines TRBV30 with TRBJ1-2; unclear D gene. CDR1 and CDR2 (germline): GTSNPN, SVGIG (reference sequence). V lost 2 bases to trimming and J lost 8 bases, with 15 bases between them. The CDR3 runs 13 residues. The CDR3 spells CAWSKGPSGGYTF. For the CDR3, the DNA is TGTGCCTGGAGTAAGGGCCCCTCGGGGGGCTACACCTTC.

This clone was observed a handful of times. This chain links TRBV11-2 with TRBJ1-2; D gene uncertain. There are 13 residues in the CDR3. CDR1 and CDR2 from the germline V gene are SGHAT and FQNNGV. The V and J ends lost 6 bases and 7 bases respectively, with 15 bases between them. The CDR3, as DNA: TGTGCCAGCAGTTTGGGCCCTGGAGGTGGCTACACCTTC. Translation gives CASSLGPGGGYTF.